A single sample is the source of the 21 T cell receptor beta chains below, sequenced in a study of control samples from healthy donors and cancer patients. Assay: immunoSEQ multiplex PCR; the TCRdb copy retains only in-frame clones and omits some. Among about 110,000 clones listed, 85% to 90% were seen once. Sequenced material: blood. The source of these receptors is a woman aged 50 to 60 in good health.

The CDR3 coding sequence is TGTGCCAGCAGTGGACAGGGGGGTTTATATGGCTACACCTTC. The encoded protein is CASSGQGGLYGYTF. V usage is TRBV2 and J usage is TRBJ1-2; TRBD1 agrees at 9 bases. V shed 4 bases and J 5 bases; nucleotides not matched to a gene: 5. This CDR3 region has 14 residues. The germline V gene encodes CDR1 SNHLY and CDR2 FYNNEI.

V gene TRBV6-2 or TRBV6-3 combines with J gene TRBJ2-7; no clear D gene. The germline V gene encodes CDR1 MNHEY and CDR2 SVGEGT. The germline V and J ends were trimmed by 4 bases and 0 bases, with 7 bases remaining between them. The CDR3 is made up of 13 amino acids. The CDR3 loop reads CASSLASSYEQYF. The CDR3 DNA reads as TGTGCCAGCAGTTTGGCCAGCTCCTACGAGCAGTACTTC.

The V call is TRBV7-3, the J call TRBJ2-3, with 10 bases aligning to TRBD2. Germline CDR1 is SGHTA and CDR2 is FQGTGA. The CDR3 is 16 residues long. V shed 4 bases and J 2 bases; nucleotides not matched to a gene: 6. The CDR3 here is CASSSQLAGYTDTQYF. Written as DNA, the CDR3 is TGTGCCAGCAGCTCTCAACTAGCGGGGTACACAGATACGCAGTATTTT.

V usage is TRBV19 and J usage is TRBJ1-6; D is unresolved. V was shortened by 7 bases and J by 4 bases, with 11 bases between the two germline ends. Germline V gene lookup returns CDR1 LNHDA and CDR2 SQIVND (reference sequence). CDR3 length: 14 amino acids. The CDR3 sequence: CASKRGDYNSPLHF. Here the CDR3 DNA reads TGTGCCAGTAAACGGGGAGATTATAATTCACCCCTCCACTTT.

This clone turned up a few times. The chain combines TRBV2 with TRBJ2-5, with TRBD2 matching over 10 bases. Germline assignment: CDR1 SNHLY and CDR2 FYNNEI. This CDR3 region has 13 residues. V was clipped by 6 bases and J by 8 bases; unmatched bases: 6. For the CDR3, the DNA is TGTGCCAGCAGCGAGCCTAGCGGGGGTACCCAGTACTTC. It is translated as CASSEPSGGTQYF.

The chain recombines TRBV5-1 with TRBJ2-2; D is ambiguous. V was clipped by 4 bases and J by 5 bases, with 18 bases between them. In germline, CDR1 is SGHRS, CDR2 YFSETQ. This CDR3 contains 16 residues. CDR3 sequence: CASSLATAVGTGELFF. The CDR3 coding sequence is TGCGCCAGCAGCCTTGCCACGGCTGTGGGGACCGGGGAGCTGTTTTTT.

The chain is built from TRBV18 and TRBJ2-7; D might be TRBD2 (5 bases). CDR1 and CDR2 (germline): KGHSH, LQKENI. Deletions cut 2 bases from V and 7 bases from J, with 24 bases between. The CDR3 totals 17 residues. CDR3 in DNA: TGTGCCAGCTCACCAATCCGAACGGAGGATTCTCTTTCGGAGCAGTACTTC. Translation gives CASSPIRTEDSLSEQYF.

The V call is TRBV2, the J call TRBJ1-2; 8 bases fit TRBD1. The CDR3 is 13 amino acids. The germline CDR1 and CDR2 sequences are SNHLY and FYNNEI. The V segment lost 7 bases and the J segment 8 bases; nucleotides outside the gene matches: 9. The CDR3 DNA reads as TGTGCCAGCACCCGGACAGGGATAACGGGCTACACCTTC. Protein: CASTRTGITGYTF.

In the case of this clone: Distinct nucleotide sequences in the sample also encode this CDR3. The chain recombines TRBV7-7 with TRBJ1-1; D is possibly TRBD1 (5 bases). V shed 5 bases and J shed 2 bases, with 9 bases lying between them. This CDR3 has 13 amino acids. Per the germline V gene, CDR1 is SSHAT and CDR2 is FNYEAQ (reference sequence). The CDR3 spells CASSLTGNTEAFF. DNA for the CDR3: TGTGCCAGCAGCCTTACAGGTAACACTGAAGCTTTCTTT.

CDR3 in DNA: TGTGCCAGCAGTGGACTGCGGGGGGGCCTTCCCACCGAGCAGTACTTC. Its protein product is CASSGLRGGLPTEQYF. The rearrangement joins TRBV6-1 to TRBJ2-7; 9 positions match TRBD2. The CDR3 extends over 16 amino acids. V was clipped by 4 bases and J by 6 bases; unmatched bases: 13. Germline V gives CDR1 MNHNS, CDR2 SASEGT.

The V and J genes are TRBV18 and TRBJ1-2; 10 nucleotides line up with TRBD1. The CDR3 extends over 15 amino acids. Per the germline V gene, CDR1 is KGHSH and CDR2 is LQKENI. J was trimmed by 0 bases and V by 4 bases; bases with no gene match: 2. CDR3 coding DNA: TGTGCCAGCTCACTGGGACAGGGGACTAACTATGGCTACACCTTC. This encodes CASSLGQGTNYGYTF. Full variable domain (remainder filled in from reference TRBV18 and TRBJ1-2): NAGVMQNPRHLVRRRGQEARLRCSPMKGHSHVYWYRQLPEEGLKFMVYLQKENIIDESGMPKERFSAEFPKEGPSILRIQQVVRGDSAAYFCASSLGQGTNYGYTFGSGTRLTVV.

This chain joins TRBV7-3 and TRBJ2-3; D gene ambiguous. This CDR3 contains 14 residues. V gave up 4 bases and J gave up 4 bases, with 12 bases separating them. Germline V CDR1 and CDR2: SGHTA, FQGTGA. DNA for the CDR3: TGTGCCAGCAGCTCCTTGGCAACGTCAGATACGCAGTATTTT. Amino acids: CASSSLATSDTQYF.

This clone was recorded once. This chain connects TRBV4-1 to TRBJ2-3, with 8 bases that match TRBD2. Germline V lookup: CDR1 MGHRA, CDR2 YSYEKL. This CDR3 spans 13 amino acids. Trimming took 4 bases from V and 4 from J; bases not matched to a gene: 1. For the CDR3, the DNA is TGCGCCAGCAGCCTCGGGGGGGCAGATACGCAGTATTTT. As protein: CASSLGGADTQYF.

In DNA form, the CDR3 reads TGTGCCACCAGTGATCGATCACAGGGGGACAAGACCCAGTACTTC. Translated, it gives CATSDRSQGDKTQYF. This sequence joins TRBV24-1 and TRBJ2-5, with 8 nucleotides matching TRBD1. Germline CDR1 is KGHDR and CDR2 is SFDVKD. Trimming removed 3 bases from V and 6 bases from J; junction bases left unmatched: 8. The CDR3 is made up of 15 amino acids.

The chain combines TRBV6-5 with TRBJ2-7; 7 bases are a match to TRBD2. The CDR3 loop spans 13 amino acids. V was pared by 6 bases and J by 4 bases, with 6 bases of the junction left unmatched. Per the germline V gene, CDR1 is MNHEY and CDR2 is SVGAGI. For the CDR3, the DNA is TGTGCCAGCAGCCCGGGACTATCATACGAGCAGTACTTC. It codes for CASSPGLSYEQYF.

The V and J genes are TRBV6-6 and TRBJ2-7; 12 bases are a match to TRBD2. There are 16 residues in the CDR3. CDR1 is MNHNY and CDR2 is SVGAGI in the germline V gene (reference sequence). V trimming: 5 bases; J trimming: 7 bases; junction bases outside the gene matches: 12. The CDR3: CASSRTGLAGTEEQYF. CDR3 sequence (DNA): TGTGCCAGCAGTCGAACCGGACTAGCGGGGACTGAAGAGCAGTACTTC.

The chain joins TRBV4-3 to TRBJ2-3; D is unresolved. The CDR3 has 13 residues. Trimming cost V 0 bases and J 6 bases, with 7 bases left between them. The germline V gene encodes CDR1 LGHNA and CDR2 YSLEER. The CDR3 sequence: CASSQDPADTQYF. In nucleotides, the CDR3 is TGCGCCAGCAGCCAAGATCCGGCGGATACGCAGTATTTT.

This clone appeared a single time. The chain combines TRBV18 with TRBJ2-7, with D possibly being TRBD1 or TRBD2 (5 bases each). The V gene lost 3 bases and the J gene lost 4 bases, with 25 bases spanning the gap. Germline CDR1 and CDR2: KGHSH and LQKENI. This CDR3 has 18 residues. The CDR3 bases are TGTGCCAGCTCACCCCTTGAGGGACCCACCTTAAGTGTGTACGAGCAGTACGTC. Translating it yields CASSPLEGPTLSVYEQYV.

The chain recombines TRBV6-6 with TRBJ2-1; D may match TRBD1 or TRBD2 (5 bases each). The CDR3 runs to 14 residues. Trimming cost V 2 bases and J 14 bases, with 19 bases left between them. Germline V gene data show CDR1 as MNHNY and CDR2 as SVGAGI (reference sequence). The DNA of the CDR3 is TGTGCCAGCAGTTACGGGGCGCCCTCGGCGGGTGAGTTCTTC. It translates to CASSYGAPSAGEFF.

The CDR3 sequence: CASGTQLNNQPQHF. Here the CDR3 DNA reads TGTGCTAGTGGAACCCAGCTCAACAATCAGCCCCAGCATTTT. This chain joins TRBV12-5 and TRBJ1-5; unclear D gene. V was cut by 6 bases and J by 3 bases, with 12 bases left in between. Germline CDR1 and CDR2: LGHNT and FRNRAP. The CDR3 has 14 amino acids.

The CDR3 spells CASSTIGFNSPLHF. In DNA form, the CDR3 reads TGTGCCAGCAGTACCATTGGATTTAATTCACCCCTCCACTTT. This sequence joins TRBV3-1 (or the pseudogene TRBV3-2) and TRBJ1-6; D is unclear. With 6 bases removed from V and 6 bases from J, the gap between germline ends came to 12 bases. This CDR3 comprises 14 residues. Germline values: CDR1 LGHDT, CDR2 YNNKEL (reference sequence).